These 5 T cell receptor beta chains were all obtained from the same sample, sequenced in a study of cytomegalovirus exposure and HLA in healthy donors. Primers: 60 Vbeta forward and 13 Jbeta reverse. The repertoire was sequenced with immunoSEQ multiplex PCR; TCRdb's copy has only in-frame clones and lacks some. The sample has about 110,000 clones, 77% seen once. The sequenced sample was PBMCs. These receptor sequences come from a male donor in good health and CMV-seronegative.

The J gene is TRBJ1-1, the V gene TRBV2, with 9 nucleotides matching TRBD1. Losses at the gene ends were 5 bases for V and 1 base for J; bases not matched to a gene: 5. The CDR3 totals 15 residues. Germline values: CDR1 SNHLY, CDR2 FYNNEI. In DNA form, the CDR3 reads TGTGCCAGCAGTATACAGGGGGCGAGGAACACTGAAGCTTTCTTT. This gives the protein CASSIQGARNTEAFF.

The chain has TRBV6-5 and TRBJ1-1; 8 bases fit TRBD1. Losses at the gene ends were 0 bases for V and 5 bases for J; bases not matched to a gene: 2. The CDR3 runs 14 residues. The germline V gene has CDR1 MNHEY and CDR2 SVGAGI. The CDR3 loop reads CASSYSTGGTEAFF. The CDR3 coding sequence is TGTGCCAGCAGTTACTCAACAGGGGGAACTGAAGCTTTCTTT.

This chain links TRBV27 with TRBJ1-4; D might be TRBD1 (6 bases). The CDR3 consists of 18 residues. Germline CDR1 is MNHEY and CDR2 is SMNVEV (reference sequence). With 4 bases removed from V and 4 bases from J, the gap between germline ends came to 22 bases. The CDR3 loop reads CASSSLRRGAPGNEKLFF. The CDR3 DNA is TGTGCCAGCAGTTCCCTACGGCGGGGGGCGCCTGGTAATGAAAAACTGTTTTTT.

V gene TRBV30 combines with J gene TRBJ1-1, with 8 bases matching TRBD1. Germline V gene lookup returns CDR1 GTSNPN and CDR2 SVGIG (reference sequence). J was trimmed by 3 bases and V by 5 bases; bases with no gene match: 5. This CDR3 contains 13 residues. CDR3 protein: CAWGDRLDTEAFF. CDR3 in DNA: TGTGCCTGGGGGGACAGGCTGGACACTGAAGCTTTCTTT.

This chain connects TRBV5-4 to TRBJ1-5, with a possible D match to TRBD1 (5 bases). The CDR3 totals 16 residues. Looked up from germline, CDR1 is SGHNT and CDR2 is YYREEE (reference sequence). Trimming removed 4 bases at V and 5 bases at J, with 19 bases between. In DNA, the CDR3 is TGTGCCAGCAGCGACACGCCAGGGTCTGGGTATCAGCCCCAGCATTTT. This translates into CASSDTPGSGYQPQHF.